This is a list of T cell receptor beta chains from one sample in a study of beta chain features in type 1 diabetes. The protocol was immunoSEQ multiplex PCR, while the TCRdb copy is restricted to in-frame clones and leaves out a portion. The sample has fewer than 900,000 clones; roughly 17% are singletons. The sequencing input was naive CD4+ T cells from blood. These TCRs come from a woman younger than 35 in good health. CDR3s include the opening cysteine and the closing phenylalanine or tryptophan. The D gene is left open where the match is weak. Clone size is not always given. Where it is, it says once, few, many or a class for expanded clones.

V	D	J	size	DNA	CDR3
TRBV7-9	.	TRBJ1-2	many	TGTGCCAGCAGCTTAGGGGATGGCTACACCTTC	CASSLGDGYTF
TRBV7-2	.	TRBJ2-3	.	TGTGCCAGCAGCTTAGAGGGGGTCACGCAGTATTTT	CASSLEGVTQYF
TRBV10-1	.	TRBJ2-7	.	TGCGCCAGATTAGGACCGATGAGCTCCTACGAGCAGTACTTC	CARLGPMSSYEQYF
TRBV5-1	.	TRBJ2-1	.	TGCGCCAGCAGCTTGGGCACAGACTCCTACAATGAGCAGTTCTTC	CASSLGTDSYNEQFF
TRBV4-2	.	TRBJ2-7	few	TGTGCCAGCAGCCAAAGGGGAGAGGCCGAGGCCTACGAGCAGTACTTC	CASSQRGEAEAYEQYF
TRBV5-1	.	TRBJ1-1	.	TGCGCCAGCAGACAGGGTATGGGCACTGAAGCTTTCTTT	CASRQGMGTEAFF
TRBV6-6	.	TRBJ1-5	.	TGTGCCAGCACCGGAGGACAAAGGGGCAGTCAGCCCCAGCATTTT	CASTGGQRGSQPQHF
TRBV15	.	TRBJ2-1	.	TGTGCCACCAGCAGAGATATCACGACCCCCAATGAGCAGTTCTTC	CATSRDITTPNEQFF
TRBV28	.	TRBJ1-1	.	TGTGCCAGCAGTTCCGCACCCATGGGATACACTGAAGCTTTCTTT	CASSSAPMGYTEAFF
TRBV10-3	.	TRBJ1-5	few	TGTGCCATCAGTGGATTACAGGGTGGGCAGCCCCAGCATTTT	CAISGLQGGQPQHF
TRBV6-6	.	TRBJ2-7	once	TGTGCCAGCCGGGACGCTGCCTACGAGCAGTACTTC	CASRDAAYEQYF
TRBV7-2	.	TRBJ2-7	.	TGTGCCAGCAGCTCTCAGGCGGGCTTCGAGCAGTACTTC	CASSSQAGFEQYF
TRBV18	.	TRBJ2-5	few	TGTGCCAGCTCACCAGAGACCCTGTACCAAGAGACCCAGTACTTC	CASSPETLYQETQYF
TRBV28	TRBD2	TRBJ2-7	.	TGTGCCAGCAGTCACAGGACTAGCGGGAGCTCCTACGAGCAGTACTTC	CASSHRTSGSSYEQYF
TRBV10-3	TRBD2	TRBJ2-5	.	TGTGCCACTAGCGGACCGACCGGGACCCGCGGAGAGACCCAGTACTTC	CATSGPTGTRGETQYF
TRBV28	.	TRBJ2-7	.	TGTGCCAGCAGTTTGGAGGCAGCCGGAAACTACGAGCAGTACTTC	CASSLEAAGNYEQYF
TRBV14	.	TRBJ1-3	few	TGTGCCAGCAGCTTTAACGGAAACACCATATATTTT	CASSFNGNTIYF
TRBV28	.	TRBJ1-1	.	TGTGCCAGCCTGGAGGGGGGGACTGAAGCTTTCTTT	CASLEGGTEAFF
TRBV6-5	TRBD1	TRBJ1-2	.	TGTGCCAGCAGTTACCTCCCCACAGGGGGGTATGGCTACACCTTC	CASSYLPTGGYGYTF
TRBV2	.	TRBJ1-1	few	TGTGCCAGCACCGACGGACAGACGAACACTGAAGCTTTCTTT	CASTDGQTNTEAFF
TRBV14	.	TRBJ1-2	few	TGTGCCAGCAGCCAAGTACCTTGGGGGGTACGCTTC	CASSQVPWGVRF
TRBV19	TRBD2	TRBJ2-3	.	TGTGCCAGTAACCCGGGACTAGCGGGAAGCACAGATACGCAGTATTTT	CASNPGLAGSTDTQYF
TRBV7-9	.	TRBJ2-1	few	TGTGCCAGCAGCTCTAGTCTAGGGATCTACAATGAGCAGTTCTTC	CASSSSLGIYNEQFF
TRBV5-5	.	TRBJ2-1	.	TGTGCCAGCAGCCTACTGACAGAGCCCTACAATGAGCAGTTCTTC	CASSLLTEPYNEQFF
TRBV11-2	.	TRBJ2-2	.	TGTGCCAGCAGCTTGTTAAGAGGCACCGGGGAGCTGTTTTTT	CASSLLRGTGELFF
TRBV6-6	.	TRBJ2-7	.	TGTGCCAGCACCAACCGGCGGGCTAGCCCCTACGAGCAGTACTTC	CASTNRRASPYEQYF
TRBV5-1	.	TRBJ2-2	few	TGCGCCAGCAGTAGTAGTCCGGCCACCGGGGAGCTGTTTTTT	CASSSSPATGELFF
TRBV7-9	.	TRBJ2-7	few	TGTGCCAGCAGCTTAGCGCTGGGGGACGGGGCTTATGACGAGCAGTACTTC	CASSLALGDGAYDEQYF
TRBV2	.	TRBJ2-1	.	TGTGCCAGCAGTGACCCTGGGCCCCAAACCTACAATGAGCAGTTCTTC	CASSDPGPQTYNEQFF
TRBV5-1	.	TRBJ2-1	.	TGCGCCAGCAGCTTGGAAGCTAGTTATGGCAATGAGCAGTTCTTC	CASSLEASYGNEQFF
TRBV4-3	TRBD2	TRBJ2-2	.	TGCGCCAGCAGCCAAGAGGGACTAGCGGCCAACACCGGGGAGCTGTTTTTT	CASSQEGLAANTGELFF
TRBV4-3	.	TRBJ2-6	.	TGCGCCAGCAGCCACCGGGACCGTCGCTCTGGGGCCAACGTCCTGACTTTC	CASSHRDRRSGANVLTF
TRBV9	TRBD2	TRBJ2-1	.	TGTGCCAGCAGCCCGCATACCGGGACTAGCGGGAGTAATGAGCAGTTCTTC	CASSPHTGTSGSNEQFF
TRBV5-4	.	TRBJ2-1	few	TGTGCCAGCAGCTTGGGTCGGGACGCTAATGAGCAGTTCTTC	CASSLGRDANEQFF
TRBV6-5	.	TRBJ2-1	.	TGTGCCAGCAGTTACGTGGATTGGGCTAATGAGCAGTTCTTC	CASSYVDWANEQFF
TRBV5-4	TRBD1	TRBJ1-2	.	TGTGCCAGCAGCTTGTTAGTCAGGGGGCGCGGTGGCTACACCTTC	CASSLLVRGRGGYTF
TRBV7-3	.	TRBJ1-1	few	TGTGCCAGCAGCTTTCTTCCACCTTCCACAGGTGGTGAAGCTTTCTTT	CASSFLPPSTGGEAFF
TRBV5-4	TRBD2	TRBJ2-1	few	TGTGCCAGCAGCTTGAGCGGGACTGCCTACAATGAGCAGTTCTTC	CASSLSGTAYNEQFF
TRBV7-8	.	TRBJ2-3	few	TGTGCCAGCAGCCTACTTGGGCTAGCAACAGATACGCAGTATTTT	CASSLLGLATDTQYF
TRBV6-6	TRBD1	TRBJ2-7	few	TGTGCCAGCAGTCCCCGGACAGGGAGGAACGAGCAGTACTTC	CASSPRTGRNEQYF
TRBV19	TRBD2	TRBJ2-1	.	TGTGCCAGTAGTATCCGGCTAGCGGAAGACAATGAGCAGTTCTTC	CASSIRLAEDNEQFF
TRBV27	.	TRBJ2-4	.	TGTGCCAGCAGTTTATTGGGGACACCAAACATTCAGTACTTC	CASSLLGTPNIQYF
TRBV18	.	TRBJ2-1	.	TGTGCCAGCTCACCAGGGACGGTAGGGTACAATGAGCAGTTCTTC	CASSPGTVGYNEQFF
TRBV19	TRBD1	TRBJ2-3	.	TGTGCCAGTACGGACAGGGGGCTAGCGGGACCTACAGATACGCAGTATTTT	CASTDRGLAGPTDTQYF
TRBV28	.	TRBJ1-2	few	TGTGCCAGCAGCCTCATCCCCGGGACCTCAAAGGGATCGTCGCGGGGCTACACCTTC	CASSLIPGTSKGSSRGYTF
TRBV7-3	TRBD2	TRBJ2-6	.	TGTGCCAGCAGCTTAATCCCAGCGGGAGCCTCTGGGGCCAACGTCCTGACTTTC	CASSLIPAGASGANVLTF
TRBV5-1	.	TRBJ2-3	.	TGCGCCAGCAGGGGTAGTCCGAGCACAGATACGCAGTATTTT	CASRGSPSTDTQYF
TRBV7-9	.	TRBJ2-1	few	TGTGCCAGCAGCTTTCTGTCAACGGTTTTCTACAATGAGCAGTTCTTC	CASSFLSTVFYNEQFF
TRBV6-5	TRBD1	TRBJ1-2	.	TGTGCCAGCAGTTTGACAGGGAACTATGGCTACACCTTC	CASSLTGNYGYTF
TRBV28	.	TRBJ2-3	.	TGTGCCAGCAGGCCCAATCCGGGACTGGGCACAGATACGCAGTATTTT	CASRPNPGLGTDTQYF